The clone carrying this T cell receptor (beta chain) was seen a handful of times. The data stem from a study of patients and donors after allogeneic stem cell transplantation. In TCRdb, the RT-PCR reads were re-called with MiXCR into one record per CDR3 protein. The data show about 960,000 distinct CDR3 sequences, under 20% seen once. Germline V CDR1 and CDR2: SGHRS, YFSETQ. The CDR3 loop spans 15 amino acids. Between the trimmed V and J ends, which lost 0 bases and 5 bases, there was a span of 11 bases. This chain joins TRBV5-1 and TRBJ2-2; perhaps TRBD1 as D (5 bases). This receptor was identified in a human donor who was either an allogeneic HSCT recipient or a stem cell or donor lymphocyte infusion donor (not recorded which). It is not recorded whose cells these are; they may come from a transplant donor. The sequenced sample was blood, either unsorted or a sorted T cell fraction (not recorded which). The CDR3 nucleotides read TGCGCCAGCAGCTTGGCGGCAGGGCGGACCGGGGAGCTGTTTTTT. It yields the protein CASSLAAGRTGELFF. The full variable domain, its missing parts supplied by reference TRBV5-1 and TRBJ2-2, is KAGVTQTPRYLIKTRGQQVTLSCSPISGHRSVSWYQQTPGQGLQFLFEYFSETQRNKGNFPGRFSGRQFSNSRSEMNVSTLELGDSALYLCASSLAAGRTGELFFGEGSRLTVL.